These 2 T cell receptor beta chains were all obtained from the same sample, sequenced in a study of cytomegalovirus exposure and HLA in healthy donors. The PCR made use of 60 Vbeta and 13 Jbeta primers. The protocol was immunoSEQ multiplex PCR, while the TCRdb copy is restricted to in-frame clones and leaves out a portion. The sample includes approximately 160,000 clones, 75% to 85% of them seen just once. Sequenced: PBMCs. These receptors were taken from a girl aged 2-10 years in good health and CMV-seropositive.

This clone was observed once. The rearrangement joins TRBV5-5 to TRBJ2-5, with 14 nucleotides matching TRBD2. This CDR3 has 20 amino acids. Germline V gene data show CDR1 as SGHKS and CDR2 as YYEKEE (reference sequence). J gave up 4 bases and V 3 bases, and 17 bases lay outside the gene matches. CDR3 sequence reads: CASSYRSGLAGATGRETQYF. In DNA form, the CDR3 reads TGTGCCAGCAGCTATCGTTCGGGACTAGCGGGAGCCACGGGGCGAGAGACCCAGTACTTC.

The CDR3 bases are TGTGCCATCAGTGAGTCAGGGACAGGACCGTACAATGAGCAGTTCTTC. Encoded protein: CAISESGTGPYNEQFF. The chain carries TRBV10-3 and TRBJ2-1; 8 positions agree with TRBD1. The CDR3 runs to 16 residues. J lost 4 bases, V lost 0 bases, and 5 bases had no gene match. Germline CDR1 and CDR2: ENHRY and SYGVKD.